The 5 T cell receptor beta chains presented below share a single source sample, sequenced in a study of T cell responses to AZD1222 COVID-19 vaccine. Clones were sequenced by immunoSEQ multiplex PCR, and TCRdb holds only the in-frame ones, with some missing. The repertoire holds about 140,000 clones, with approximately 91% as singletons. Sample: peripheral blood, taken on day 0 of AZD1222 vaccination. The receptors were gathered from an adult in good health.

The chain couples TRBV4-2 to TRBJ2-7; D remains unclear. Between the trimmed V and J ends, which lost 0 bases and 6 bases, there was a span of 6 bases. From germline, CDR1 is LGHNA and CDR2 YNFKEQ. CDR3 size: 12 residues. CDR3 bases: TGTGCCAGCAGCCAAGATCTTTCCGAGCAGTACTTC. Translating it yields CASSQDLSEQYF.

The chain carries TRBV5-1 and TRBJ1-1; 9 positions agree with TRBD1. Per the germline V gene, CDR1 is SGHRS and CDR2 is YFSETQ. V lost 1 base and J lost 2; bases outside the gene matches: 9. This CDR3 contains 17 residues. This chain's CDR3 is CASSLFPGQGVNTEAFF. CDR3 sequence (DNA): TGCGCCAGCAGCTTGTTTCCGGGACAGGGAGTTAACACTGAAGCTTTCTTT.

The rearrangement links TRBV4-2 to TRBJ1-4, with D maybe TRBD1 (6 bases). This CDR3 is 18 amino acids long. The germline V gene has CDR1 LGHNA and CDR2 YNFKEQ. The ends were cut back, 0 bases at V and 0 bases at J, with 14 bases in the middle. The DNA for the CDR3 is TGTGCCAGCAGCCAAGATAATTGGGAGGGGGCAACTAATGAAAAACTGTTTTTT. Translating gives CASSQDNWEGATNEKLFF.

This chain links TRBV5-1 with TRBJ2-5; perhaps D is TRBD1 or TRBD2 (6 bases each). The CDR3 length is 14 residues. V lost 5 bases and J lost 5, with 16 bases in between. CDR1 is SGHRS, CDR2 YFSETQ, per germline. The CDR3 sequence: CASSPGGLEETQYF. As DNA, the CDR3 is TGCGCCAGCAGTCCCGGGGGCCTTGAGGAGACCCAGTACTTC.

The rearrangement uses TRBV5-1 and TRBJ2-6, with D possibly matching TRBD1 (5 bases). The germline CDR1 and CDR2 sequences are SGHRS and YFSETQ. V lost 4 bases, J lost 1 base, and 18 bases lay in between. This CDR3 is built from 18 residues. The CDR3 nucleotides read TGCGCCAGCAGCCGCAACCCGCAGGGAACTTCTGGGGCCAACGTCCTGACTTTC. Encoded protein: CASSRNPQGTSGANVLTF. The complete variable domain, with remaining parts taken from reference TRBV5-1 and TRBJ2-6, reads KAGVTQTPRYLIKTRGQQVTLSCSPISGHRSVSWYQQTPGQGLQFLFEYFSETQRNKGNFPGRFSGRQFSNSRSEMNVSTLELGDSALYLCASSRNPQGTSGANVLTFGAGSRLTVL.